A single sample gave rise to the 8 T cell receptor beta chains below, sequenced in a study of vaccination effects on CD4 cells after COVID-19. Viral peptide pools were used in the ViraFEST assay to expand antigen-specific CD4+ T cells, and sequencing came afterward. Isolating CD4+ T cells followed roughly ten days of culture. This person's SARS-CoV-2 infection, confirmed by PCR, occurred between March and December 2020. Assay: immunoSEQ multiplex PCR; the TCRdb copy retains only in-frame clones and omits some. The table records tens of thousands of clones, around 72% of them present only once. Their specific antigens are unknown. The material was CD4+ T cells from PBMCs cultured with HIV peptides, obtained before COVID-19 vaccination. The subset denotes: HIV-1 Nef peptide pool negative control/reference culture. These receptors came from a human donor who had a prior SARS-CoV-2 infection.

The genes are TRBV7-2 and TRBJ2-1, with 7 bases identical to TRBD2. This CDR3 comprises 15 residues. The V gene end was trimmed by 4 bases and the J gene end by 6 bases; junction bases not matched to a gene: 9. Germline V CDR1 and CDR2: SGHTA, FQGNSA. CDR3 in amino acids: CASSYRTSGFNEQFF. Written as DNA, the CDR3 is TGTGCCAGCAGCTACCGGACTAGTGGGTTCAATGAGCAGTTCTTC.

The chain recombines TRBV3-1 (or the pseudogene TRBV3-2) with TRBJ2-3; the D is unclear. This CDR3 spans 14 amino acids. V lost 4 bases and J lost 2, with 10 bases in between. Germline lookup yields CDR1 LGHDT and CDR2 YNNKEL (reference sequence). CDR3 region: CASSLSVDTDTQYF. The CDR3 DNA follows: TGTGCCAGCAGCCTCTCAGTGGACACAGATACGCAGTATTTT.

The V call is TRBV19, the J call TRBJ1-1; 7 bases map to TRBD1. The length of the CDR3 is 14 residues. V gave up 4 bases and J gave up 3 bases; unmatched junction bases: 5. Germline V gene data show CDR1 as LNHDA and CDR2 as SQIVND (reference sequence). CDR3 amino acids: CASSRQGFDTEAFF. The CDR3 nucleotides read TGTGCCAGTAGTAGACAGGGTTTTGACACTGAAGCTTTCTTT.

The chain employs TRBV4-3 and TRBJ2-2; TRBD2 agrees at 12 bases. Germline CDR1 is LGHNA and CDR2 is YSLEER. With V trimmed by 0 bases and J by 5 bases, 7 bases remained unmatched. The CDR3 runs to 18 residues. The CDR3 loop is CASSQDILAGGPTGELFF. As DNA, the CDR3 is TGCGCCAGCAGCCAAGATATACTAGCGGGGGGACCGACCGGGGAGCTGTTTTTT.

The J gene is TRBJ2-5, the V gene TRBV7-8, with a possible D match to TRBD2 (7 bases). CDR3 length: 14 residues. The ends were cut back, 6 bases at V and 4 bases at J, with 15 bases in the middle. CDR1 is SGHVS, CDR2 FQNEAQ, per germline. The CDR3 DNA reads TGTGCCAGCAGGCTGTACAGGGAGGGAGAGACCCAGTACTTC. Residues: CASRLYREGETQYF.

V and J are TRBV9 and TRBJ2-2, with a tentative D call TRBD2 (7 bases). This CDR3 has 15 residues. Germline assignment: CDR1 SGDLS and CDR2 YYNGEE. With 0 bases removed from V and 7 bases from J, the gap between germline ends came to 13 bases. The CDR3 nucleotides are TGTGCCAGCAGCGTAGGGGGCGGGGGCGTCGGGGAGCTGTTTTTT. This codes for CASSVGGGGVGELFF.

This clone has a single count. This sequence joins TRBV2 and TRBJ2-7, with TRBD2 as a possible D gene (5 bases). V lost 3 bases and J lost 6, with 18 bases in between. This CDR3 contains 15 residues. Germline CDR1 is SNHLY and CDR2 is FYNNEI. The CDR3 nucleotides are TGTGCCAGCAGTGAGTGGGCCACGGGAATTCGCGAGCAGTACTTC. Its translation is CASSEWATGIREQYF. Looking up the rest from reference TRBV2 and TRBJ2-7 gives the full variable domain: EPEVTQTPSHQVTQMGQEVILRCVPISNHLYFYWYRQILGQKVEFLVSFYNNEISEKSEIFDDQFSVERPDGSNFTLKIRSTKLEDSAMYFCASSEWATGIREQYFGPGTRLTVT.

V usage is TRBV15 and J usage is TRBJ2-1, with no clear D. Between the trimmed V and J ends, which lost 1 base and 3 bases, there was a span of 4 bases. CDR1 is LNHNV, CDR2 YYDKDF, per germline (reference sequence). The CDR3 extends over 13 amino acids. The CDR3 is CATSRVSYNEQFF. CDR3 in DNA: TGTGCCACCAGCAGAGTTAGCTACAATGAGCAGTTCTTC.